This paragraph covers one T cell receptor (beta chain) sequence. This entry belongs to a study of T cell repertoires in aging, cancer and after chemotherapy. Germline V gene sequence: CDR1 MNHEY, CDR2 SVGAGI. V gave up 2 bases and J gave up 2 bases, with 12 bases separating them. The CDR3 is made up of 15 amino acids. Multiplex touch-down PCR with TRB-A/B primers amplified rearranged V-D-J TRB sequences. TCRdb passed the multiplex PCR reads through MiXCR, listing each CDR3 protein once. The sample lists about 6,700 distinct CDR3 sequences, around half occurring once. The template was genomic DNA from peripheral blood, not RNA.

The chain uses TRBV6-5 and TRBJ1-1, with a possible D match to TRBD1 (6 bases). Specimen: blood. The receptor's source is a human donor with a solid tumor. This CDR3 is CASSYPGAGNTEAFF. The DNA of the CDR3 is TGTGCCAGCAGTTACCCGGGGGCGGGAAACACTGAAGCTTTCTTT.